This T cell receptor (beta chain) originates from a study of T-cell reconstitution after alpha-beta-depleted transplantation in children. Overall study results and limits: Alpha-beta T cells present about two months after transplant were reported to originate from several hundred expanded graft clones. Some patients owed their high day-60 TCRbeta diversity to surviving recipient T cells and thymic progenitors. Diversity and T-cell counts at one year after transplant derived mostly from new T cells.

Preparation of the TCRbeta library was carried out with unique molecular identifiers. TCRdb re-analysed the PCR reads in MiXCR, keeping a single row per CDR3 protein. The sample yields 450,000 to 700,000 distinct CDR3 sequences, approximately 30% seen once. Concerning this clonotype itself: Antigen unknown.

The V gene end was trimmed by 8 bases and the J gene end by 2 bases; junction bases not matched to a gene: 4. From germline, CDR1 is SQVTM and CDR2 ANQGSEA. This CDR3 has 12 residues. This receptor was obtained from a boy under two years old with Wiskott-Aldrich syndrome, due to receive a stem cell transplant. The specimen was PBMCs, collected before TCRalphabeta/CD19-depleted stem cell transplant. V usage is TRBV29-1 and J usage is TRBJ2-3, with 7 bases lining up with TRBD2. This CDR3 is CSILADTDTQYF. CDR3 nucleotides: TGCAGCATTCTAGCGGACACAGATACGCAGTATTTT.